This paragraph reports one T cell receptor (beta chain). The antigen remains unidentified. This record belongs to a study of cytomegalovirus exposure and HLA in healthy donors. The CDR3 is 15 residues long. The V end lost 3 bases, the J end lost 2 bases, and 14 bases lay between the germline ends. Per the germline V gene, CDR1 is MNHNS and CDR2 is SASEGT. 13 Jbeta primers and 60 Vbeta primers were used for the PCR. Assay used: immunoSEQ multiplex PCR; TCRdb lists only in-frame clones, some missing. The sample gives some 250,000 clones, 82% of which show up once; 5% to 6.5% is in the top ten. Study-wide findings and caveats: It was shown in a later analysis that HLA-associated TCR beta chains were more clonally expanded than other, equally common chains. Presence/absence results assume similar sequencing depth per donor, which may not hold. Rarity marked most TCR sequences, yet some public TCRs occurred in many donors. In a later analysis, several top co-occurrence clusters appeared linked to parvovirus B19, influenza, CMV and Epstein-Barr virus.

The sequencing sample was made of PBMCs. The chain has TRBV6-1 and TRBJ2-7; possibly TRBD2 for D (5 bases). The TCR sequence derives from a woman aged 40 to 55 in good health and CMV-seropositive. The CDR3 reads CASSDRGRSTYEQYF. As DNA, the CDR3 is TGTGCCAGCAGTGATCGAGGGAGAAGTACCTACGAGCAGTACTTC.